This entry concerns a single TCR beta chain. This entry belongs to a study of blood T cell repertoires in COVID-19. Study at large: Samples representing acute and convalescent COVID-19 were sourced from the United States, Italy and Spain.

The participants were between about 18 and 100 years old and came from about two dozen US areas. Cohort 3 donors counted as recovered after two negative PCRs, clearance, or resolved symptoms. Germline-derived CDR1 and CDR2 are SGHRS and YFSETQ. The V end lost 1 base, the J end lost 1 base, and 5 bases lay between the germline ends. This CDR3 is built from 13 residues. As processed by the authors: Estimated nucleated cell counts came from reference gene primer amplification. This table comes from immunoSEQ multiplex PCR, and its TCRdb copy is limited to in-frame clones, with some not included. D and trimming were read from the DNA, whereas the V and J calls and clone size are those reported in that table. The sample has roughly 280,000 clones, just under 90% seen once.

The sequence was collected from a woman aged 55-69 years who had recovered from COVID-19. The sequencing sample was made of PBMCs or T cells enriched from blood (not recorded which). The chain employs TRBV5-1 and TRBJ1-2; D is ambiguous. The CDR3 nucleotides are TGCGCCAGCAGCTTGAACAATAACTATGGCTACACCTTC. It is translated as CASSLNNNYGYTF.